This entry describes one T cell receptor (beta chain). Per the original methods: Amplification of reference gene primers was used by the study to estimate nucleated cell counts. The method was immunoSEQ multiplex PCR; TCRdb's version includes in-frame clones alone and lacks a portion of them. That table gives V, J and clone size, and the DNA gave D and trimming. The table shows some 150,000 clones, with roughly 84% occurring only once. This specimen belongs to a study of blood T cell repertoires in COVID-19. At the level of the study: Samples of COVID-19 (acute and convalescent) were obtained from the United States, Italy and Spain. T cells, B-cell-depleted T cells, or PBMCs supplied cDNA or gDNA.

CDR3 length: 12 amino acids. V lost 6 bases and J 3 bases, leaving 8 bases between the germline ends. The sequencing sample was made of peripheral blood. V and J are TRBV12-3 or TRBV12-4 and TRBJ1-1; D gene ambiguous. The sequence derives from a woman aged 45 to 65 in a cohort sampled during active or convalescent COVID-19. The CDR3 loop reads CASSSWHTEAFF. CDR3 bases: TGTGCCAGCAGCAGTTGGCACACTGAAGCTTTCTTT.